These 30 T cell receptor beta chains were sequenced from one sample in a study of T cells expressing NK-cell markers. TCRdb re-called the 5' RACE reads and shows each CDR3 protein once, DNA omitted. The table for this sample gives about 260,000 distinct CDR3 sequences. Sequencing was done on a sample of blood T cells: a sorted CD56 or NKG2C T cell subset, CD4+ or CD8+ T cells, or bulk PBMC T cells (not recorded which). These receptors originate from a young man in good health.

This chain uses TRBV6-1 with TRBJ2-6; TCRdb's D call, TRBD1, is unchecked because there is no DNA. The V gene's germline CDR1 is MNHNS and CDR2 SASEGT. The CDR3 runs to 17 residues. The CDR3 sequence: CASSPWTGTGGANVLTF.

The chain uses TRBV6-5 and TRBJ2-1; TCRdb names TRBD2, which stays unverified in the absence of DNA. Germline CDR1 and CDR2: MNHEY and SVGAGI. The CDR3 loop spans 16 amino acids. This CDR3 reads CASSWIAGVAYNEQFF.

V usage is TRBV5-1 and J usage is TRBJ2-1; there is no DNA to check the TCRdb D call of TRBD2. The CDR3 runs to 14 residues. CDR1 SGHRS and CDR2 YFSETQ come from the germline V gene. CDR3 protein: CASSLEGFSNEQFF.

This chain links TRBV12-3 or TRBV12-4 with TRBJ1-5. The CDR3 is made up of 12 amino acids. CDR3 residues: CASRSPNQPQHF.

The V call is TRBV20-1, the J call TRBJ2-1; the TCRdb call, TRBD2, lacks DNA for checking. CDR3 size: 11 residues. CDR1 is DFQATT, CDR2 SNEGSKA, per germline (reference sequence). CDR3 region: CSAAGRHEQFF.

The CDR3 region is CASSFRIWGTGELFF. This chain uses TRBV12-3 or TRBV12-4 with TRBJ2-2; TCRdb's D call of TRBD1 is untestable without DNA. The CDR3 has 15 amino acids.

The chain couples TRBV6-2 or TRBV6-3 to TRBJ1-1. Germline CDR1 MNHEY, CDR2 SVGEGT. The CDR3 consists of 13 residues. The CDR3 sequence: CATEGSENTEAFF.

The gene calls are TRBV12-3 or TRBV12-4 and TRBJ2-6; TCRdb lists TRBD1, though no DNA is available to test this call. There are 15 residues in the CDR3. This CDR3 reads CASRDSGAGANVLTF.

V gene TRBV6-1 combines with J gene TRBJ2-3; the D gene TCRdb calls, TRBD2, cannot be checked with no DNA. This CDR3 comprises 17 residues. Germline assignment: CDR1 MNHNS and CDR2 SASEGT. Here the CDR3 reads CASSRLGLAVDTDTQYF.

The chain has TRBV20-1 and TRBJ2-3; TCRdb's D call, TRBD2, is unchecked because there is no DNA. This CDR3 has 13 amino acids. Germline loops: CDR1 DFQATT, CDR2 SNEGSKA (reference sequence). The chain's CDR3 is CSATLAGGVTQYF.

The chain couples TRBV6-5 to TRBJ1-2. Germline loops: CDR1 MNHEY, CDR2 SVGAGI. The CDR3 loop spans 13 amino acids. CDR3 loop: CASSSVANYGYTF.

The rearrangement uses TRBV12-3 or TRBV12-4 and TRBJ2-1; TCRdb designates TRBD1, a call that cannot be tested without DNA. The CDR3 length is 15 residues. This chain's CDR3 is CASSLSGRPPHEQFF.

V is TRBV27 and J is TRBJ2-2; checking the TCRdb D call of TRBD1 is not possible without DNA. The CDR3 is 14 residues long. Germline loops: CDR1 MNHEY, CDR2 SMNVEV (reference sequence). CDR3 region: CASSLSGRGGELFF.

The chain uses TRBV7-2 and TRBJ2-7; TCRdb names TRBD1, which stays unverified in the absence of DNA. The CDR3 spans 15 residues. Per germline, CDR1 SGHTA and CDR2 FQGNSA. The CDR3 loop is CASSYGQGVIYEQYF.

This chain connects TRBV5-5 to TRBJ2-5; TCRdb names TRBD1, which stays unverified in the absence of DNA. Germline V gene sequence: CDR1 SGHKS, CDR2 YYEKEE (reference sequence). The CDR3 runs 15 residues. CDR3 loop: CASSLTGHVQETQYF.

The chain is built from TRBV6-2 or TRBV6-3 and TRBJ2-2. Germline CDR1 MNHEY, CDR2 SVGEGT. CDR3 length equals 14 residues. The CDR3 loop is CASSYERNTGELFF.

The chain links TRBV5-1 to TRBJ1-1; without DNA, the TCRdb call of TRBD1 cannot be checked. The CDR3 runs 15 residues. From germline, CDR1 is SGHRS and CDR2 YFSETQ. CDR3 sequence: CASSLGDRRETEAFF.

This sequence joins TRBV7-9 and TRBJ2-1. The CDR3 loop spans 15 amino acids. In germline, CDR1 is SEHNR, CDR2 FQNEAQ (reference sequence). The CDR3 is CASSLDGRAYNEQFF.

The V call is TRBV28, the J call TRBJ1-3; with no DNA, the TCRdb D assignment of TRBD1 cannot be verified. Germline CDR1 reads MDHEN; CDR2 reads SYDVKM. The CDR3 sequence is 18 residues long. This chain's CDR3 is CASDTGTEPSSSGNTIYF.

The chain combines TRBV7-8 with TRBJ2-5. CDR1 and CDR2 from the germline V gene are SGHVS and FQNEAQ. The CDR3 is 12 residues long. The CDR3 here is CASSHYQETQYF.

The rearrangement uses TRBV28 and TRBJ1-1. Germline V gene sequence: CDR1 MDHEN, CDR2 SYDVKM. The CDR3 contains 12 residues. The CDR3 reads CASSFSGFEAFF. Based on the CDR3 plus reference TRBV28 and TRBJ1-1, the full variable domain is DVKVTQSSRYLVKRTGEKVFLECVQDMDHENMFWYRQDPGLGLRLIYFSYDVKMKEKGDIPEGYSVSREKKERFSLILESASTNQTSMYLCASSFSGFEAFFGQGTRLTVV.

The rearrangement links TRBV29-1 to TRBJ2-2. The CDR3 has 13 amino acids. CDR1 is SQVTM, CDR2 ANQGSEA, per germline. CDR3 amino acids: CSVGGVLTGELFF.

V usage is TRBV7-2 and J usage is TRBJ2-1; TCRdb names TRBD2, which stays unverified in the absence of DNA. This CDR3 spans 15 amino acids. Per the germline V gene, CDR1 is SGHTA and CDR2 is FQGNSA. This CDR3 is CASSLGLAASGEQFF.

The chain couples TRBV5-1 to TRBJ2-1; TCRdb's D call, TRBD1, is unchecked because there is no DNA. The CDR3 extends over 12 amino acids. The germline V gene encodes CDR1 SGHRS and CDR2 YFSETQ. CDR3 sequence reads: CASQAEGYEQFF.

The chain employs TRBV11-2 and TRBJ2-1; the D gene TCRdb calls, TRBD2, cannot be checked with no DNA. Germline V gene lookup returns CDR1 SGHAT and CDR2 FQNNGV. CDR3 length: 16 amino acids. The CDR3 sequence: CASSFQGLAGGTEQFF. Complete variable domain (other parts from reference TRBV11-2 and TRBJ2-1): EAGVAQSPRYKIIEKRQSVAFWCNPISGHATLYWYQQILGQGPKLLIQFQNNGVVDDSQLPKDRFSAERLKGVDSTLKIQPAKLEDSAVYLCASSFQGLAGGTEQFFGPGTRLTVL.

V is TRBV6-5 and J is TRBJ2-5. The CDR3 loop spans 14 amino acids. Germline CDR1 reads MNHEY; CDR2 reads SVGAGI. Here the CDR3 reads CASSYSDLLETQYF.

The J gene is TRBJ2-1, the V gene TRBV7-9. The CDR3 loop spans 14 amino acids. Germline CDR1 is SEHNR and CDR2 is FQNEAQ (reference sequence). CDR3 region: CASSQDSSYNEQFF.

V and J are TRBV10-3 and TRBJ2-7; TCRdb's D call, TRBD1, is unchecked because there is no DNA. CDR3 size: 13 residues. Germline CDR1 reads ENHRY; CDR2 reads SYGVKD. The CDR3 sequence is CAIALGTAYEQYF.

This rearrangement joins TRBV29-1 to TRBJ2-2. Germline lookup yields CDR1 SQVTM and CDR2 ANQGSEA. The CDR3 totals 14 residues. The CDR3 reads CSVGYSGNTGELFF.

This chain joins TRBV25-1 and TRBJ2-7; TCRdb outputs TRBD1, but without DNA this stays unchecked. The CDR3 contains 13 residues. Germline CDR1 MGHDK, CDR2 SYGVNS. CDR3: CASSGRIGTEQYF.